Listed below are T cell receptor beta chains from one sample, sequenced in a study of blood T cell repertoires in COVID-19. Sequencing was performed with immunoSEQ multiplex PCR; in TCRdb, only in-frame clones are kept and a portion is missing. Of about 27,000 clones listed, about 80% are singletons. The source material was peripheral blood. The receptors stem from a man aged 65 to 85 with active COVID-19. CDR3s include the opening cysteine and the closing phenylalanine or tryptophan. The D gene is left open where the match is weak. Not all rows give a size; the values are once, few, many and, for expanded clones, a class.

clone_size | d_call | j_call | v_call | cdr3_nt | cdr3_aa
few | TRBD1 | TRBJ1-2 | TRBV24-1 | TGTGCCACCAGTGCCCGACAGGGGTCGTATGGCTACACCTTC | CATSARQGSYGYTF
NA | TRBD1 | TRBJ2-5 | TRBV5-1 | TGCGCCAGCAGCCCCGTCAAGGTGGCAGGGGGCCTGGAGACCCAGTACTTC | CASSPVKVAGGLETQYF
NA | NA | TRBJ1-5 | TRBV2 | TGTGCCAGCAGTGAATTGCGGGGCTCGGATCAGCCCCAGCATTTT | CASSELRGSDQPQHF
NA | TRBD2 | TRBJ2-3 | TRBV5-5 | TGTGCCAGCAGCTTTAGACTAGCGGCAGATACGCAGTATTTT | CASSFRLAADTQYF
NA | NA | TRBJ2-3 | TRBV3-1/TRBV3-2 | TGTGCCAGCAGCTCCCTAGCAGATACGCAGTATTTT | CASSSLADTQYF
NA | TRBD1 | TRBJ2-1 | TRBV5-1 | TGCGCCAGCAGCTCGGGACAGGGAATCGATGAGCAGTTCTTC | CASSSGQGIDEQFF
NA | TRBD1 | TRBJ1-1 | TRBV2 | TGTGCCAGTTCGGACAGGGGGTGGCGCACTGAAGCTTTCTTT | CASSDRGWRTEAFF
NA | TRBD1 | TRBJ2-7 | TRBV27 | TGTGCCAGCAGTTTATTGGGACAGGGCCACGAGCAGTACTTC | CASSLLGQGHEQYF
NA | NA | TRBJ2-1 | TRBV6-6 | TGTGCCAGCATTAGGGGCTCCGGTTACAATGAGCAGTTCTTC | CASIRGSGYNEQFF
NA | TRBD1 | TRBJ2-2 | TRBV6-4 | TGTGCCAGCAGGAAGACAGGGACCGGGGAGCTGTTTTTT | CASRKTGTGELFF
NA | NA | TRBJ2-3 | TRBV3-1/TRBV3-2 | TGTGCCAGCAGCCAAGTCGATTGGGGGGTGCAGTATTTT | CASSQVDWGVQYF
NA | NA | TRBJ2-2 | TRBV29-1 | TGCAGCGTACGCCAGCAGGTGAACACCGGGGAGCTGTTTTTT | CSVRQQVNTGELFF
NA | NA | TRBJ1-1 | TRBV30 | TGTGCCTGGAGTTTACAGGGTGCTACTGAAGCTTTCTTT | CAWSLQGATEAFF
NA | TRBD2 | TRBJ2-7 | TRBV6-6 | TGTGCCAGCAGTCCCGGCGCGGGGGAGGATTACGAGCAGTACTTC | CASSPGAGEDYEQYF
NA | TRBD1 | TRBJ1-2 | TRBV27 | TGTGCCAGCAGTTTCGCCCAGGGGGCTTCGGACTATGGCTACACCTTC | CASSFAQGASDYGYTF
NA | NA | TRBJ2-6 | TRBV7-3 | TGTGCCAGCAGCCCTAAGGGACACCCTATCTCTGGGGCCAACGTCCTGACTTTC | CASSPKGHPISGANVLTF
NA | NA | TRBJ2-3 | TRBV9 | TGTGCCAGCAGCGTCAACACAGCCACAGATACGCAGTATTTT | CASSVNTATDTQYF
NA | NA | TRBJ1-4 | TRBV2 | TGTGCCAGCAGTGAAGCGGTAGGGAGACCTTTTTTT | CASSEAVGRPFF
NA | TRBD1 | TRBJ2-5 | TRBV18 | TGTGCCAGCTCACCGCCGGGACAGGGGCTAGGGGGCCAAGAGACCCAGTACTTC | CASSPPGQGLGGQETQYF
NA | TRBD2 | TRBJ2-2 | TRBV5-4 | TGTGCCAGCAGCTTAGCCGGGAGGGCGAACACCGGGGAGCTGTTTTTT | CASSLAGRANTGELFF
NA | TRBD2 | TRBJ2-7 | TRBV5-1 | TGCGCCAGCAGCCTACAGACGGGACTAGCTCCCTACGAGCAGTACTTC | CASSLQTGLAPYEQYF
once | NA | TRBJ2-3 | TRBV11-2 | TGTGCCAGCAGTCTATTTAGCGGTGATACGCAGTATTTT | CASSLFSGDTQYF
NA | NA | TRBJ2-7 | TRBV12-3/TRBV12-4 | TGTGCCAGCAGTACACAGCTGTCCTACGAGCAGTACTTC | CASSTQLSYEQYF
NA | NA | TRBJ2-6 | TRBV2 | TGTGCCAGCAGTTCCGACCCTGGACAGATCTCTGGGGCCAACGTCCTGACTTTC | CASSSDPGQISGANVLTF
few | NA | TRBJ1-3 | TRBV19 | TGTGCCAGTAGTATCAGAAGCTCTGGAAACACCATATATTTT | CASSIRSSGNTIYF
NA | TRBD2 | TRBJ2-5 | TRBV7-3 | TGTGCCAGCAGCTTCACCTCGGGGGGGCCAGAGACCCAGTACTTC | CASSFTSGGPETQYF
NA | NA | TRBJ1-5 | TRBV18 | TGTGCCAGCTCGCCCCTACAGGATCAGCCCCAGCATTTT | CASSPLQDQPQHF
NA | NA | TRBJ1-6 | TRBV19 | TGTGCCAGTACCGCTCTGAGGAATTCACCCCTCCACTTT | CASTALRNSPLHF
NA | NA | TRBJ2-7 | TRBV7-9 | TGTGCCAGCAGCCAGAGCGACCCCTACGAGCAGTACTTC | CASSQSDPYEQYF
NA | NA | TRBJ2-7 | TRBV5-1 | TGCGCCAGCAGCTTGGCAGATTGGCCCTACGAGCAGTACTTC | CASSLADWPYEQYF
few | NA | TRBJ2-7 | TRBV6-6 | TGTGCCAGCAGGCAACAGGGGTGGGGGGCCTACGAGCAGTACTTC | CASRQQGWGAYEQYF
NA | TRBD1 | TRBJ1-1 | TRBV5-1 | TGCGCCAGCAGAACCCAGGGGGCGAACACTGAAGCTTTCTTT | CASRTQGANTEAFF
once | TRBD1 | TRBJ2-3 | TRBV6-6 | TGTGCCAGCAGCACGGGGGACAGGGGGGAATATTTT | CASSTGDRGEYF
NA | TRBD2 | TRBJ2-5 | TRBV5-1 | TGCGCCAGCAGCCACCCGAATAGCGGGGGGGCCGAGACCCAGTACTTC | CASSHPNSGGAETQYF
NA | NA | TRBJ2-1 | TRBV5-5 | TGTGCCAGCAGCTTAGGAGGGGGCCCCTACAATGAGCAGTTCTTC | CASSLGGGPYNEQFF
once | NA | TRBJ2-7 | TRBV7-9 | TGTGCCAGCAGCCTAGGGGCGGGTTACGAGCAGTACTTC | CASSLGAGYEQYF
NA | NA | TRBJ2-2 | TRBV11-2 | TGTGCCAGCAGGGTGACAGGCTACACCGGGGAGCTGTTTTTT | CASRVTGYTGELFF
NA | NA | TRBJ2-2 | TRBV5-5 | TGTGCCAGCAGCTCTGGACAGATCACCGGGGAGCTGTTTTTT | CASSSGQITGELFF
NA | NA | TRBJ2-1 | TRBV6-1 | TGTGCCAGCAGTGAAGTTCGTTACAATGAGCAGTTCTTC | CASSEVRYNEQFF
NA | TRBD1 | TRBJ2-1 | TRBV5-1 | TGCGCCAGCAGCCCCGCACAGGGGGCGCCGGGGAATGAGCAGTTCTTC | CASSPAQGAPGNEQFF
NA | TRBD1 | TRBJ1-5 | TRBV24-1 | TGTGCCACCAGTGAATCCGGGACAGGGGATCGGCCCCAGCATTTT | CATSESGTGDRPQHF
NA | TRBD2 | TRBJ2-7 | TRBV13 | TGTGCCAGCAGCAATACCGGGACTAGCGGCTACGAGCAGTACTTC | CASSNTGTSGYEQYF
NA | NA | TRBJ2-6 | TRBV18 | TGTGCCAGCTCACATAAATTAGACACGGGGGCCAACGTCCTGACTTTC | CASSHKLDTGANVLTF
NA | NA | TRBJ1-5 | TRBV19 | TGTGCCAGTAGTATCACCAGGCAAACTAATCAGCCCCAGCATTTT | CASSITRQTNQPQHF
NA | TRBD1 | TRBJ2-1 | TRBV29-1 | TGCAGCGTTCAGTGGGGACAGGGAAACAATGAGCAGTTCTTC | CSVQWGQGNNEQFF
NA | TRBD2 | TRBJ2-5 | TRBV5-4 | TGTGCCAGCAGCCCACGGACTAGCGGGAGAGGGACCCAGTACTTC | CASSPRTSGRGTQYF
NA | TRBD1 | TRBJ1-3 | TRBV5-1 | TGCGCCAGCAGCTCCCAGGGGGCGAAGGGAAACACCATATATTTT | CASSSQGAKGNTIYF
NA | NA | TRBJ1-2 | TRBV2 | TGTGCCAGCAGGGGCACAGCTAACTATGGCTACACCTTC | CASRGTANYGYTF
NA | NA | TRBJ1-2 | TRBV2 | TGTGCCAGCAAAGAGCGGGTCTCTGGCTACACCTTC | CASKERVSGYTF
NA | TRBD2 | TRBJ2-3 | TRBV5-1 | TGCGCCAGCAGCTTGCTAGCGGGAGACACAGATACGCAGTATTTT | CASSLLAGDTDTQYF
once | TRBD1 | TRBJ2-7 | TRBV4-1 | TGCGCCAGCAGTCCGGGACAGGGGAGCGCCTACGAGCAGTACTTC | CASSPGQGSAYEQYF
NA | TRBD1 | TRBJ2-7 | TRBV6-4 | TGTGCCAGCAGTCAACCGGGACAGGGAGGACTCGAGCAGTACTTC | CASSQPGQGGLEQYF
few | NA | TRBJ2-1 | TRBV29-1 | TGCAGCGTTGGGAGTCTACAGCAGTTCTTC | CSVGSLQQFF
NA | NA | TRBJ1-1 | TRBV6-1 | TGTGCCAGCAGTGAAGCGTCGGTCCCCTCTAAAACTTTCTTT | CASSEASVPSKTFF
NA | NA | TRBJ1-1 | TRBV4-1 | TGCGCCAGCAGCCAAGATTCTTTTATGTCTCGGAACACTGAAGCTTTCTTT | CASSQDSFMSRNTEAFF